The 26 T cell receptor beta chains given below trace back to one sample, sequenced in a study of T cells in Graves' hyperthyroidism and ophthalmopathy. Amplified TCR beta CDR3 regions derived from RNA transcripts. Researchers ran a first-round RT-PCR on the TCR CDR3 using the HTBI primer set. In TCRdb, the multiplex PCR reads were re-called with MiXCR into one record per CDR3 protein. Of some 340,000 distinct CDR3 sequences in the sample, roughly 15% were seen once. Sequenced sample: blood. Every receptor here comes from a woman aged 35 to 49 with Graves' ophthalmopathy.

This clonotype was recorded at least ten times. J is TRBJ1-1 and V is TRBV27; D unresolved. The CDR3 totals 12 residues. The germline CDR1 and CDR2 sequences are MNHEY and SMNVEV (reference sequence). Between the trimmed V and J ends, which lost 6 bases and 5 bases, there was a span of 10 bases. CDR3 sequence: CASRTTGTEAFF. CDR3 coding DNA: TGTGCCAGCAGAACGACGGGGACTGAAGCTTTCTTT.

This clonotype has only a few counts. The chain is built from TRBV18 and TRBJ2-5; possible D gene TRBD1, 6 bases. The CDR3 totals 15 residues. Germline CDR1 and CDR2: KGHSH and LQKENI. V was cut by 2 bases and J by 1 base, with 11 bases left in between. The DNA of the CDR3 is TGTGCCAGCTCACCAAGGGACACCCGCCAAGAGACCCAGTACTTC. Translation gives CASSPRDTRQETQYF. The variable domain in full, completed from reference TRBV18 and TRBJ2-5, reads NAGVMQNPRHLVRRRGQEARLRCSPMKGHSHVYWYRQLPEEGLKFMVYLQKENIIDESGMPKERFSAEFPKEGPSILRIQQVVRGDSAAYFCASSPRDTRQETQYFGPGTRLLVL.

V gene TRBV28 combines with J gene TRBJ1-6; 9 nucleotides line up with TRBD1. J gave up 7 bases and V 6 bases, and 7 bases lay outside the gene matches. From germline, CDR1 is MDHEN and CDR2 SYDVKM. The CDR3 loop spans 15 amino acids. This CDR3 is CASRGRTGVNSPLHF. The CDR3 DNA is TGTGCCAGCAGAGGCCGGACAGGGGTAAATTCACCCCTCCACTTT.

This clonotype was picked up many times. V and J are TRBV7-9 and TRBJ2-3, with D perhaps matching TRBD2 (5 bases). Trimming cost V 1 base and J 2 bases, with 10 bases left between them. The CDR3 loop spans 15 amino acids. CDR1 and CDR2 (germline): SEHNR, FQNEAQ (reference sequence). As DNA, the CDR3 is TGTGCCAGCAGCTTAGGGGTCGGACTCACAGATACGCAGTATTTT. Its translation: CASSLGVGLTDTQYF.

The CDR3 coding sequence is TGTGCCACCAGTGACCCAGACAGTGGCGAAGCTTTCTTT. Its protein product is CATSDPDSGEAFF. This rearrangement joins TRBV24-1 to TRBJ1-1; tentatively, D is TRBD1 (5 bases). V was clipped by 4 bases and J by 8 bases, with 13 bases between them. Germline V CDR1 and CDR2: KGHDR, SFDVKD. The CDR3 contains 13 residues.

Ten or more counts support this clonotype. V is TRBV12-3 or TRBV12-4 and J is TRBJ1-5, with TRBD1 matching over 9 bases. This CDR3 region has 16 residues. With V trimmed by 5 bases and J by 1 base, 6 bases remained unmatched. The CDR3 bases are TGTGCCAGCAGTCTGACAGGGGGTCGGAGCAATCAGCCCCAGCATTTT. Translation gives CASSLTGGRSNQPQHF.

The V call is TRBV5-1, the J call TRBJ2-7; 8 positions agree with TRBD2. J lost 6 bases, V lost 2 bases, and 4 bases had no gene match. Per the germline V gene, CDR1 is SGHRS and CDR2 is YFSETQ. The CDR3 consists of 13 residues. CDR3 loop: CASSLGLALEQYF. CDR3 in DNA: TGCGCCAGCAGCTTAGGACTAGCTCTCGAGCAGTACTTC.

This clonotype showed up many times. V usage is TRBV5-8 and J usage is TRBJ2-7; D remains ambiguous. The germline gives CDR1 SGHTS, CDR2 YDEGEE. This CDR3 spans 14 amino acids. V was pared by 3 bases and J by 0 bases, with 10 bases between. The CDR3 nucleotides read TGTGCCAGCAGCTGGTCTCGGGCCTCCTACGAGCAGTACTTC. It is translated as CASSWSRASYEQYF.

This clonotype was recorded at least ten times. This chain uses TRBV5-1 with TRBJ1-1; D is ambiguous. Trimming stripped 0 bases from V and 2 bases from J, with 5 bases between. The germline V gene has CDR1 SGHRS and CDR2 YFSETQ. The CDR3 has 13 amino acids. As DNA, the CDR3 is TGCGCCAGCAGCTTGGACATCAACACTGAAGCTTTCTTT. This encodes CASSLDINTEAFF.

The sample holds many counts of this clonotype. This rearrangement joins TRBV12-3 or TRBV12-4 to TRBJ1-1; TRBD1 might be the D (5 bases). V shed 5 bases and J shed 4 bases, with 20 bases lying between them. The CDR3 length is 16 residues. As DNA, the CDR3 is TGTGCCAGCAGTCCCCGCAGGGTTGTGACGGGCACTGAAGCTTTCTTT. This gives the protein CASSPRRVVTGTEAFF.

The V and J genes are TRBV4-1 and TRBJ2-1; 9 positions agree with TRBD2. The CDR3 is 15 amino acids. The germline V gene has CDR1 MGHRA and CDR2 YSYEKL. With V trimmed by 4 bases and J by 9 bases, 10 bases remained unmatched. This chain's CDR3 is CASSLSPGLAIEQFF. The CDR3 DNA sequence: TGCGCCAGCAGCCTTTCACCGGGACTAGCTATTGAGCAGTTCTTC.

This clonotype was detected ten times or more. The rearrangement uses TRBV28 and TRBJ2-7, with D maybe TRBD1 (6 bases). Germline-derived CDR1 and CDR2 are MDHEN and SYDVKM. The CDR3 length is 14 residues. V lost 3 bases and J lost 0, with 9 bases in between. The CDR3 DNA sequence: TGTGCCAGCAGTTTTACAGGGAGCTCCTACGAGCAGTACTTC. Residues: CASSFTGSSYEQYF. The full variable domain, completed using reference TRBV28 and TRBJ2-7, is DVKVTQSSRYLVKRTGEKVFLECVQDMDHENMFWYRQDPGLGLRLIYFSYDVKMKEKGDIPEGYSVSREKKERFSLILESASTNQTSMYLCASSFTGSSYEQYFGPGTRLTVT.

This clonotype has at least ten counts. J is TRBJ2-3 and V is TRBV6-6, with TRBD2 matching over 9 bases. CDR1 is MNHNY and CDR2 is SVGAGI in the germline V gene (reference sequence). Trimming took 0 bases from V and 2 from J; bases not matched to a gene: 6. CDR3 size: 17 residues. CDR3 in amino acids: CASSYSGVAGDTDTQYF. DNA of the CDR3: TGTGCCAGCAGTTACTCAGGGGTAGCGGGAGACACAGATACGCAGTATTTT.

A few counts support this clonotype. The chain combines TRBV6-1 with TRBJ1-5; weak D call: TRBD1 (5 bases). Germline CDR1 and CDR2: MNHNS and SASEGT. This CDR3 contains 13 residues. V was trimmed by 4 bases and J by 6 bases, leaving 10 bases between them. The CDR3 is CASSARGSQPQHF. DNA of the CDR3: TGTGCCAGCAGTGCAAGGGGAAGTCAGCCCCAGCATTTT.

The V gene is TRBV7-8, the J gene TRBJ2-5; D is perhaps TRBD1 or TRBD2 (5 bases each). Per the germline V gene, CDR1 is SGHVS and CDR2 is FQNEAQ. The V gene lost 2 bases and the J gene lost 3 bases, with 7 bases spanning the gap. The CDR3 has 13 amino acids. The CDR3 is CASSLRDEETQYF. In DNA, the CDR3 is TGTGCCAGCAGCTTAAGGGACGAAGAGACCCAGTACTTC.

This clonotype was observed at least ten times. The chain recombines TRBV7-3 with TRBJ2-6; tentatively, D is TRBD1 (6 bases). The V and J ends lost 4 bases and 2 bases respectively, with 15 bases between them. Looked up from germline, CDR1 is SGHTA and CDR2 is FQGTGA. The CDR3 covers 17 residues. The DNA of the CDR3 is TGTGCCAGCAGCTCCAGGACAGCATGCCCTGGGGCCAACGTCCTGACTTTC. Its translation is CASSSRTACPGANVLTF.

The chain recombines TRBV5-4 with TRBJ2-5; 7 positions match TRBD1. The length of the CDR3 is 14 residues. Germline CDR1 is SGHNT and CDR2 is YYREEE (reference sequence). Trimming took 4 bases from V and 5 from J; bases not matched to a gene: 8. CDR3 bases: TGTGCCAGCAGCCTGCCAGGGGGTTACGAGACCCAGTACTTC. It codes for CASSLPGGYETQYF.

The chain carries TRBV20-1 and TRBJ2-1; 9 bases agree with TRBD2. Trimming at V came to 3 bases and at J to 4 bases, leaving 4 bases not matched to a gene. This CDR3 region has 14 residues. Per the germline V gene, CDR1 is DFQATT and CDR2 is SNEGSKA (reference sequence). CDR3 sequence (DNA): TGCAGTGCTAGCGGCGGGGGGGCATACAATGAGCAGTTCTTC. Amino acids: CSASGGGAYNEQFF.

This clonotype was seen a few times. This may arise from a read error, as a much more abundant clone is one base away. The chain carries TRBV18 and TRBJ2-1, with D maybe TRBD2 (5 bases). V lost 1 base and J lost 9, with 10 bases in between. This CDR3 contains 13 residues. Germline CDR1 reads KGHSH; CDR2 reads LQKENI. The CDR3 is CASSPLTGSEQFF. The CDR3 region has the DNA TGTGCCAGCTCACCACTAACGGGGTCTGAGCAGTTCTTC.

The chain uses TRBV6-2 or TRBV6-3 and TRBJ2-7, with 9 nucleotides matching TRBD1. This CDR3 contains 16 residues. Germline V gene lookup returns CDR1 MNHEY and CDR2 SVGEGT. Germline trimming cut 2 bases from V and 3 bases from J; bases unmatched to any gene: 8. This CDR3 is CASSYRPGQGRYEQYF. Written as DNA, the CDR3 is TGTGCCAGCAGTTACCGCCCGGGACAGGGACGCTACGAGCAGTACTTC.

This clonotype has ten or more counts. The chain couples TRBV7-9 to TRBJ2-7, with 14 bases aligning to TRBD2. Germline-derived CDR1 and CDR2 are SEHNR and FQNEAQ (reference sequence). This CDR3 has 16 amino acids. V shed 5 bases and J 6 bases; nucleotides not matched to a gene: 9. The CDR3 protein is CASSEWVGLAGGEQYF. DNA for the CDR3: TGTGCCAGCAGCGAATGGGTTGGACTAGCGGGGGGCGAGCAGTACTTC.

V and J are TRBV5-4 and TRBJ2-7; 8 positions match TRBD2. The CDR3 totals 15 residues. CDR1 SGHNT and CDR2 YYREEE come from the germline V gene (reference sequence). J was trimmed by 4 bases and V by 4 bases; bases with no gene match: 10. CDR3 amino acids: CASSPTGGTGYEQYF. CDR3 coding DNA: TGTGCCAGCAGCCCTACGGGAGGGACTGGATACGAGCAGTACTTC.

At least ten counts were recorded for this clonotype. This rearrangement joins TRBV29-1 to TRBJ2-7, with 7 bases aligning to TRBD1. The junction had 6 bases not matched to a gene; V was cut back by 5 bases and J by 5 bases. Germline assignment: CDR1 SQVTM and CDR2 ANQGSEA. CDR3 length: 12 residues. This chain's CDR3 is CSVNRGFDEQYF. CDR3 sequence (DNA): TGCAGCGTTAACAGGGGATTCGACGAGCAGTACTTC.

This clonotype was counted ten times or more. The rearrangement links TRBV14 to TRBJ2-5; 7 nucleotides match TRBD1. Trimming took 4 bases from V and 5 from J; bases not matched to a gene: 4. The CDR3 has 13 amino acids. Germline CDR1 reads SGHDN; CDR2 reads FVKESK. The CDR3 loop is CASSPGRGETQYF. The DNA of the CDR3 is TGTGCCAGCAGCCCCGGCAGGGGGGAGACCCAGTACTTC.

The rearrangement links TRBV5-8 to TRBJ1-4; D remains unclear. Trimming pared 4 bases from V and 5 bases from J, leaving 15 bases between. The CDR3 spans 15 residues. Germline loops: CDR1 SGHTS, CDR2 YDEGEE. The CDR3 protein is CASSPGTAPNEKLFF. In DNA, the CDR3 is TGTGCCAGCAGCCCGGGAACAGCACCAAATGAAAAACTGTTTTTT. Based on the CDR3 plus reference TRBV5-8 and TRBJ1-4, the full variable domain is EAGVTQSPTHLIKTRGQQATLRCSPISGHTSVYWYQQALGLGLQFLLWYDEGEERNRGNFPPRFSGRQFPNYSSELNVNALELEDSALYLCASSPGTAPNEKLFFGSGTQLSVL.

This clonotype was seen more than once but under ten times. This sequence joins TRBV4-1 and TRBJ1-1; 8 bases align to TRBD1. The CDR3 runs 17 residues. V lost 0 bases and J lost 5; bases outside the gene matches: 11. CDR1 is MGHRA and CDR2 is YSYEKL in the germline V gene. The CDR3 loop reads CASSQDPLPQGGTEAFF. DNA for the CDR3: TGCGCCAGCAGCCAAGATCCCCTCCCACAGGGGGGGACTGAAGCTTTCTTT.